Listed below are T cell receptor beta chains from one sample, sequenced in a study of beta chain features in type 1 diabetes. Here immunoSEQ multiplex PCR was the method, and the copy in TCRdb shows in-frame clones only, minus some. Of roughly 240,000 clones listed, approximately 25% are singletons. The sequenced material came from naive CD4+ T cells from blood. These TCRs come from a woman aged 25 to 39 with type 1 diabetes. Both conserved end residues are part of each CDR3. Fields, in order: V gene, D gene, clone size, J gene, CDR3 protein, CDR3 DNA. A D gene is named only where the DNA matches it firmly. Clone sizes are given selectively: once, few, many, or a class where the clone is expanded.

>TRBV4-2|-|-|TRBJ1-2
CASSLAGANYGYTF
TGTGCCAGCAGCCTTGCTGGGGCGAACTATGGCTACACCTTC
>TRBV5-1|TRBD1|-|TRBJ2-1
CASSFTGGHNEQFF
TGCGCCAGCAGCTTCACAGGGGGTCACAATGAGCAGTTCTTC
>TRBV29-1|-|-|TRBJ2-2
CSVFQGGTGELFF
TGCAGCGTTTTTCAGGGTGGTACCGGGGAGCTGTTTTTT
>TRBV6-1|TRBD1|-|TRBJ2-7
CASSYGTAFQYF
TGTGCCAGCAGTTATGGGACAGCTTTTCAGTACTTC
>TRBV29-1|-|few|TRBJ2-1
CSADLQGNEQFF
TGCAGCGCGGACCTACAGGGAAATGAGCAGTTCTTC
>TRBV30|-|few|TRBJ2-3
CAWNVAVVTDTQYF
TGTGCCTGGAACGTAGCGGTCGTTACAGATACGCAGTATTTT
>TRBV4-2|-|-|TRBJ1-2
CASSQDRGGNYGYTF
TGTGCCAGCAGCCAAGATCGTGGAGGAAACTATGGCTACACCTTC
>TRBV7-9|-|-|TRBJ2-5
CASSVQGQETQYF
TGTGCCAGCAGCGTTCAGGGTCAAGAGACCCAGTACTTC
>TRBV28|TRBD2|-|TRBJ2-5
CASSSPSGGGEETQYF
TGTGCCAGCAGTTCCCCCTCGGGAGGGGGGGAAGAGACCCAGTACTTC
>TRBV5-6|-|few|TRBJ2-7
CASSLDRWIYEQYF
TGTGCCAGCAGCTTGGACAGGTGGATCTACGAGCAGTACTTC
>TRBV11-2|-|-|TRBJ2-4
CASSRLAKNIQYF
TGTGCCAGCAGTCGACTAGCCAAAAACATTCAGTACTTC
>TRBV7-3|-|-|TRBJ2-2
CASSPGSSNTGELFF
TGTGCCAGCAGCCCCGGGAGTTCGAACACCGGGGAGCTGTTTTTT
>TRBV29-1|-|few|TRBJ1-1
CSVDYRGVTEAFF
TGCAGCGTTGACTACCGGGGGGTCACTGAAGCTTTCTTT
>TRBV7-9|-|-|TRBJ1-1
CASSPWGPEAFF
TGTGCCAGCAGCCCTTGGGGGCCAGAAGCTTTCTTT
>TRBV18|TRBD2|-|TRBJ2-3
CAIRGTSASDTQYF
TGTGCCATCCGGGGGACTAGTGCCTCAGATACGCAGTATTTT
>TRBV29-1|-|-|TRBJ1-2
CSVAFRGNYGYTF
TGCAGCGTTGCATTCCGAGGGAACTATGGCTACACCTTC
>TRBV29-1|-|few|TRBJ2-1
CSVATGERDYNEQFF
TGCAGCGTTGCTACCGGGGAGAGAGACTACAATGAGCAGTTCTTC
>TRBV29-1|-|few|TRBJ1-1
CSVSQAAAEAFF
TGCAGCGTTTCGCAGGCCGCTGCTGAAGCTTTCTTT
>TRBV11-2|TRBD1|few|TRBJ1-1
CASSPVGGQMNTEAFF
TGTGCCAGCAGCCCCGTCGGGGGACAGATGAACACTGAAGCTTTCTTT
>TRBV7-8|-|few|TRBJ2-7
CASGRSTAAYEQYF
TGTGCCAGCGGCCGATCTACCGCGGCCTACGAGCAGTACTTC
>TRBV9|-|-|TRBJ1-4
CASSGSTGLHEKLFF
TGTGCCAGCAGCGGGTCAACAGGGCTCCATGAAAAACTGTTTTTT
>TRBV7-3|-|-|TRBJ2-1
CASSLGRTGPYNEQFF
TGTGCCAGCAGCTTAGGGAGGACAGGTCCCTACAATGAGCAGTTCTTC
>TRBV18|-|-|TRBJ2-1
CASSPPPGLTSFF
TGTGCCAGCTCACCACCACCCGGCCTTACTAGCTTCTTC
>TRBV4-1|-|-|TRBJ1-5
CASSAPGAVNQPQHF
TGCGCCAGCAGCGCTCCAGGGGCGGTCAATCAGCCCCAGCATTTT
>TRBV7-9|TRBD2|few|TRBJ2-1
CASSPRVAGVSYNEQFF
TGTGCCAGCAGCCCCCGGGTAGCGGGAGTCTCCTACAATGAGCAGTTCTTC
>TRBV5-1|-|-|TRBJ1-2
CASSLVPGGGYGYTF
TGCGCCAGCAGCTTGGTTCCGGGAGGCGGCTATGGCTACACCTTC
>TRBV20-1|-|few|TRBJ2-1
CSARKEEQFF
TGCAGTGCCCGGAAGGAGGAGCAGTTCTTC
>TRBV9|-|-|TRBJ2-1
CASSVESSGYFNEQFF
TGTGCCAGCAGCGTAGAATCGAGCGGGTATTTCAATGAGCAGTTCTTC
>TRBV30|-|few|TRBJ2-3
CASTPLVFADTQYF
TGTGCCTCGACCCCACTAGTTTTTGCAGATACGCAGTATTTT